The 5 T cell receptor beta chains below were found in one sample sequenced in a study of blood T cell repertoires in COVID-19. Sequencing was performed with immunoSEQ multiplex PCR; in TCRdb, only in-frame clones are kept and a portion is missing. In the table there are roughly 200,000 clones, about 77% of which are singletons. The specimen sequenced was peripheral blood. The receptor source for this set is a woman of 80 years or more with active or convalescent COVID-19.

This clone was recorded only once. The chain is built from TRBV11-2 and TRBJ2-7; 7 positions agree with TRBD1. This CDR3 contains 14 residues. The V gene end was trimmed by 7 bases and the J gene end by 2 bases; junction bases not matched to a gene: 8. Germline lookup yields CDR1 SGHAT and CDR2 FQNNGV. For the CDR3, the DNA is TGTGCCAGCACCCAAAATCAGGGGGCCTACGAGCAGTACTTC. Translating gives CASTQNQGAYEQYF. The whole variable domain, filled in from reference TRBV11-2 and TRBJ2-7, reads EAGVAQSPRYKIIEKRQSVAFWCNPISGHATLYWYQQILGQGPKLLIQFQNNGVVDDSQLPKDRFSAERLKGVDSTLKIQPAKLEDSAVYLCASTQNQGAYEQYFGPGTRLTVT.

V and J are TRBV2 and TRBJ2-1, with D possibly being TRBD1 (6 bases). V dropped 1 base and J dropped 2 bases, with 15 bases sitting between them. This CDR3 has 17 residues. CDR1 is SNHLY, CDR2 FYNNEI, per germline. The DNA of the CDR3 is TGTGCCAGCAGTGAAGGGGCGCGTGGGGGCGCCTACAATGAGCAGTTCTTC. It codes for CASSEGARGGAYNEQFF.

CDR3 region: CASSFGSGRYEQYF. The CDR3, as DNA: TGTGCCAGCAGCTTTGGGTCAGGGCGCTACGAGCAGTACTTC. The genes are TRBV5-4 and TRBJ2-7, with a possible D match to TRBD1 (5 bases). The CDR3 runs to 14 residues. The germline V gene encodes CDR1 SGHNT and CDR2 YYREEE (reference sequence). Deletions cut 2 bases from V and 3 bases from J, with 12 bases between.

The rearrangement links TRBV10-3 to TRBJ1-1; unclear D gene. The CDR3 loop spans 12 amino acids. CDR1 ENHRY and CDR2 SYGVKD come from the germline V gene. Trimming pared 6 bases from V and 1 base from J, leaving 6 bases between. The chain's CDR3 is CAISTGNTEAFF. The CDR3 DNA follows: TGTGCCATCAGCACCGGGAACACTGAAGCTTTCTTT.

The chain uses TRBV13 and TRBJ1-6, with 9 bases matching TRBD1. The V and J ends lost 6 bases and 10 bases, in that order; junction bases with no gene match: 16. This CDR3 is built from 17 residues. Germline loops: CDR1 PRHDT, CDR2 FYEKMQ (reference sequence). CDR3 sequence reads: CASRFLTPGQGSSPLHF. The CDR3 nucleotides are TGTGCCAGCAGATTTCTCACACCGGGACAGGGAAGCTCACCCCTCCACTTT.